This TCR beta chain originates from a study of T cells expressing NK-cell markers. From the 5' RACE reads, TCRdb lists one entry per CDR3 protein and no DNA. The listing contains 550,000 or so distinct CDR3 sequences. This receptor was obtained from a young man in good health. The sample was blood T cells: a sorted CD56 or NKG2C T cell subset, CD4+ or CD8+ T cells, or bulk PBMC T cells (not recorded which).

The CDR3 is CASSYGTSGHNEQFF. The chain has TRBV6-2 or TRBV6-3 and TRBJ2-1; TCRdb names TRBD2, which stays unverified in the absence of DNA. Germline CDR1 and CDR2: MNHEY and SVGEGT. The CDR3 has 15 residues.